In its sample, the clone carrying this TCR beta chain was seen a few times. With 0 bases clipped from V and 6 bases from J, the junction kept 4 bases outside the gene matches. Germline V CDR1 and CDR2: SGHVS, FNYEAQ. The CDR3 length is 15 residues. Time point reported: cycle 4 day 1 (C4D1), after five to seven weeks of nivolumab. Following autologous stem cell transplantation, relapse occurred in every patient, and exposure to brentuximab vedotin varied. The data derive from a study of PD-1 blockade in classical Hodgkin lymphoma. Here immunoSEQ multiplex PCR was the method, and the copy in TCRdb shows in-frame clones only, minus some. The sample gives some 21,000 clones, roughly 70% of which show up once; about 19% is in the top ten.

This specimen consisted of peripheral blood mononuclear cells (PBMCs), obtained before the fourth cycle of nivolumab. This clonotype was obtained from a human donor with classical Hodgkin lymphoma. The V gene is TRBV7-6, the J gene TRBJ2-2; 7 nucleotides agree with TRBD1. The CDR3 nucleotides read TGTGCCAGCAGCTTAGCTGACAGGGCGGCCGGGGAGCTGTTTTTT. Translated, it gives CASSLADRAAGELFF.